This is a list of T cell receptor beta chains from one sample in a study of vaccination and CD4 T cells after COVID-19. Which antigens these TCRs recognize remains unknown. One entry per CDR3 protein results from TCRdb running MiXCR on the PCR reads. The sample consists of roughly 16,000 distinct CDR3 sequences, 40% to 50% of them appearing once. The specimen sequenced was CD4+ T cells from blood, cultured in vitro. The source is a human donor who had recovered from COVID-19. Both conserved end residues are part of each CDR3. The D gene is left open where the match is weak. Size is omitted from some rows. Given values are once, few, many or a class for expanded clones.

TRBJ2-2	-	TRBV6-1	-	TGTGCCAGCAGTCTCCGGACAAACACCGGGGAGCTGTTTTTT	CASSLRTNTGELFF
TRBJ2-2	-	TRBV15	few	TGTGCCACCAGCGTTCGTATAGGGCAGGGCGGGGAGCTGTTTTTT	CATSVRIGQGGELFF
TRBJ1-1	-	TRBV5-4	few	TGTGCCAGCAGCCCCCCGGGATACACTGAAGCTTTCTTT	CASSPPGYTEAFF
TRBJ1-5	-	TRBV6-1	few	TGTGCCAGCGCGCGGGGGGCTAATCAGCCCCAGCATTTT	CASARGANQPQHF
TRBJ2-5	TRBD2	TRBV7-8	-	TGTGCCAGCAGCGTGACTAGCGGGAGTTGGGAGACCCAGTACTTC	CASSVTSGSWETQYF
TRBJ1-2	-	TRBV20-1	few	TGCAGTGCTAGGCAGTCCGGCGGCTACACCTTC	CSARQSGGYTF
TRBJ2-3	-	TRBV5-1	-	TGCGCCAGCAGCTTGGAAGGGGGAGGGCTCACAGATACGCAGTATTTT	CASSLEGGGLTDTQYF
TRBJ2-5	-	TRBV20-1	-	TGCAGTGCTCCGGGGTTCCAAGAGACCCAGTACTTC	CSAPGFQETQYF
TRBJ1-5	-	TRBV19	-	TGTGCCAGTAGTATAAAGTGGAATCAGCCCCAGCATTTT	CASSIKWNQPQHF
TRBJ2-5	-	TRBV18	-	TGTGCCAGCTCCCCTAGATCTAGCAGTGAGACCCAGTACTTC	CASSPRSSSETQYF
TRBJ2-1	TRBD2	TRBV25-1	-	TGTGCCAGCAGTGGGAGTAGCGGGAGGGCACGCTCCTACAATGAGCAGTTCTTC	CASSGSSGRARSYNEQFF
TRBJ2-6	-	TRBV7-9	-	TGTGCCAGCAGCTTAGCATCTGGGGCCAACGTCCTGACTTTC	CASSLASGANVLTF
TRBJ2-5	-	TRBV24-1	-	TGTGCCACCAGTGTACCCCCGGTTGAGACCCAGTACTTC	CATSVPPVETQYF
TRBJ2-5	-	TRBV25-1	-	TGTGCCAGCAGTGAATCCGGAGAGACCCAGTACTTC	CASSESGETQYF
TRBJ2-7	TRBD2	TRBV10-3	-	TGTGCCATCAGTGTTGCTAAACTAGCGGGGAGCTCCTACGAGCAGTACTTC	CAISVAKLAGSSYEQYF
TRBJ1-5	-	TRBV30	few	TGTGCCTGGAGTTCGACTATGGAGCCCCAGCATTTT	CAWSSTMEPQHF
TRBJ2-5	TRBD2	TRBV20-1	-	TGCAGTGCTAGAAGTGTGGCGGGAGGGTTTGAGACCCAGTACTTC	CSARSVAGGFETQYF
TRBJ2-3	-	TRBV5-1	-	TGCGCCAGCAGCAACTTGCCGACAGATACGCAGTATTTT	CASSNLPTDTQYF
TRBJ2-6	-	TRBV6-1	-	TGTGCCAGCAGTGGACCGGGCCGTGGGGCCAACGTCCTGACTTTC	CASSGPGRGANVLTF
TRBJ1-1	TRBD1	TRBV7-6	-	TGTGCCAGCAACTCTCGACAGGGGGCGAACACTGAAGCTTTCTTT	CASNSRQGANTEAFF
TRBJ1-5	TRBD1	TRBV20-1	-	TGCAGTGCTAGGCCTGGACAGGGCGTCCATCAGCCCCAGCATTTT	CSARPGQGVHQPQHF